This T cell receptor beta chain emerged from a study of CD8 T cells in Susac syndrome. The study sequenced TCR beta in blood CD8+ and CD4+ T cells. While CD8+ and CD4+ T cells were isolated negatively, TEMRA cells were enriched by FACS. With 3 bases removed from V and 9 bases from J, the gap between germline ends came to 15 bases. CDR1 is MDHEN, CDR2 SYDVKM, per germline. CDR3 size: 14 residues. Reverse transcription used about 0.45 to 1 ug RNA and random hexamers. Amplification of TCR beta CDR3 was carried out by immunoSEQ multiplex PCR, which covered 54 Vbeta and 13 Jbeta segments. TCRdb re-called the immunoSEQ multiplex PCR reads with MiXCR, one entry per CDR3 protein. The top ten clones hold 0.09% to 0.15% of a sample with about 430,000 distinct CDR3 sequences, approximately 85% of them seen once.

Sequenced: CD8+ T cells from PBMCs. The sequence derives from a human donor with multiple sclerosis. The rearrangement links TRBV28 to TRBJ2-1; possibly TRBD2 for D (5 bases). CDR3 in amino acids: CASSFLAPFGEQFF. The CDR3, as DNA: TGTGCCAGCAGTTTCCTAGCCCCCTTTGGTGAGCAGTTCTTC.